The 18 T cell receptor beta chains below come from one sample, sequenced in a study of shared clonotypes between healthy human individuals. Only in-frame clones appear in the TCRdb table, and some are missing; sequencing was by immunoSEQ multiplex PCR. The repertoire holds some 2,100,000 clones, with approximately 94% as singletons. The naive CD8 subset, CD45RO-negative cells positively selected for CCR7, excluded terminally differentiated effector memory CD45RA+ cells. Sequencing input: naive CD8+ T cells from PBMCs. These TCRs come from a man between 18 and 29 years old in good health. Some clones in this sample may be carry-over from other donors' samples.

This clone was observed once. The J gene is TRBJ1-2, the V gene TRBV25-1; D remains ambiguous. V lost 4 bases, J lost 4 bases, and 16 bases lay in between. The CDR3 totals 15 residues. CDR1 is MGHDK and CDR2 is SYGVNS in the germline V gene. The CDR3 DNA is TGTGCCAGCAGTGTAGGGCACATCGAGGGCTATGGCTACACCTTC. It is translated as CASSVGHIEGYGYTF.

The sample holds a few counts of this clone. The chain joins TRBV30 to TRBJ1-1; unclear D gene. This CDR3 region has 12 residues. V shed 2 bases and J shed 5 bases, with 9 bases lying between them. Germline CDR1 reads GTSNPN; CDR2 reads SVGIG (reference sequence). Here the CDR3 reads CAWSLGLTEAFF. The CDR3 DNA follows: TGTGCCTGGAGTCTGGGGTTAACTGAAGCTTTCTTT.

The rearrangement joins TRBV2 to TRBJ1-5; TRBD1 might be the D (5 bases). The CDR3 length is 14 residues. Germline V gene data show CDR1 as SNHLY and CDR2 as FYNNEI. The CDR3 DNA reads TGTGTCGCCTGGGGGGGAGGTAGCAATCAGCCCCAGCATTTT. Its protein is CVAWGGGSNQPQHF. Variable domain in full (rest from reference TRBV2 and TRBJ1-5): EPEVTQTPSHQVTQMGQEVILRCVPISNHLYFYWYRQILGQKVEFLVSFYNNEISEKSEIFDDQFSVERPDGSNFTLKIRSTKLEDSAMYFCVAWGGGSNQPQHFGDGTRLSIL.

This chain joins TRBV28 and TRBJ2-7, with 11 bases that match TRBD2. V dropped 6 bases and J dropped 0; count of bases not matched to a gene: 7. Germline values: CDR1 MDHEN, CDR2 SYDVKM. There are 16 residues in the CDR3. The CDR3 nucleotides are TGTGCCAGCAGCGGGACTAGCGGAATTTTCTCCTACGAGCAGTACTTC. This sequence encodes CASSGTSGIFSYEQYF.

The gene calls are TRBV7-9 and TRBJ2-7, with D tentatively TRBD2 (6 bases). Germline CDR1 SEHNR, CDR2 FQNEAQ (reference sequence). V was cut by 4 bases and J by 4 bases, with 17 bases left in between. CDR3 size: 15 residues. The CDR3, as DNA: TGTGCCAGCAGCTCCGAAACGAGACTAGAATACGAGCAGTACTTC. It translates to CASSSETRLEYEQYF.

The chain couples TRBV28 to TRBJ1-5, with TRBD1 matching 8 bases. V shed 2 bases, J shed 5 bases, and the junction held 2 bases outside the gene matches. The CDR3 spans 14 residues. Germline V gives CDR1 MDHEN, CDR2 SYDVKM. The CDR3 nucleotides are TGTGCCAGCAGTTTACAGGGGGCTGATCAGCCCCAGCATTTT. This codes for CASSLQGADQPQHF. Full variable domain (rest looked up from reference TRBV28 and TRBJ1-5): DVKVTQSSRYLVKRTGEKVFLECVQDMDHENMFWYRQDPGLGLRLIYFSYDVKMKEKGDIPEGYSVSREKKERFSLILESASTNQTSMYLCASSLQGADQPQHFGDGTRLSIL.

The rearrangement links TRBV30 to TRBJ1-2; TRBD1 aligns across 7 bases. The CDR3 extends over 13 amino acids. V shed 6 bases and J 5 bases; nucleotides not matched to a gene: 9. CDR1 GTSNPN and CDR2 SVGIG come from the germline V gene (reference sequence). CDR3 sequence reads: CACPGTEVYGYTF. The CDR3 coding sequence is TGTGCCTGCCCCGGGACAGAGGTATATGGCTACACCTTC.

The chain uses TRBV9 and TRBJ2-3; 9 nucleotides match TRBD1. CDR1 SGDLS and CDR2 YYNGEE come from the germline V gene. V gave up 3 bases and J gave up 1 base; unmatched junction bases: 6. The CDR3 contains 16 residues. CDR3 bases: TGTGCCAGCAGCGGACCTGGACAGGGGCGCACAGATACGCAGTATTTT. This codes for CASSGPGQGRTDTQYF. Full variable domain (rest looked up from reference TRBV9 and TRBJ2-3): DSGVTQTPKHLITATGQRVTLRCSPRSGDLSVYWYQQSLDQGLQFLIQYYNGEERAKGNILERFSAQQFPDLHSELNLSSLELGDSALYFCASSGPGQGRTDTQYFGPGTRLTVL.

The chain couples TRBV6-6 to TRBJ1-5, with D uncertain. Germline assignment: CDR1 MNHNY and CDR2 SVGAGI (reference sequence). Trimming took off 0 bases at V and 0 bases at J, with 9 bases between the two ends. CDR3 length: 16 residues. The CDR3 DNA is TGTGCCAGCAGTTACTCGAGCTATTATAGCAATCAGCCCCAGCATTTT. Translating it yields CASSYSSYYSNQPQHF.

V and J are TRBV19 and TRBJ2-7; weak D call: TRBD2 (6 bases). Germline V CDR1 and CDR2: LNHDA, SQIVND (reference sequence). This CDR3 comprises 12 residues. The V gene lost 3 bases and the J gene lost 6 bases, with 9 bases spanning the gap. The CDR3 nucleotides read TGTGCCAGTAGTATGGGGGGTACCGAGCAGTACTTC. This sequence encodes CASSMGGTEQYF.

The V and J genes are TRBV19 and TRBJ1-2, with a weak D call TRBD1 (5 bases). CDR1 is LNHDA and CDR2 is SQIVND in the germline V gene (reference sequence). The CDR3 spans 13 residues. Trimming removed 3 bases at V and 4 bases at J, with 9 bases between. For the CDR3, the DNA is TGTGCCAGTAGTATGGCACAGGTCTATGGCTACACCTTC. Amino acid sequence: CASSMAQVYGYTF.

The chain uses TRBV6-5 and TRBJ2-1; D is unresolved. This CDR3 contains 13 residues. The germline V gene has CDR1 MNHEY and CDR2 SVGAGI. The V gene lost 7 bases and the J gene lost 3 bases, with 10 bases spanning the gap. The CDR3 region has the DNA TGTGCCAGCAAGGGTTGGGGCTACAATGAGCAGTTCTTC. Its translation: CASKGWGYNEQFF.

The chain employs TRBV27 and TRBJ1-4, with TRBD1 as a possible D gene (5 bases). V shed 3 bases and J shed 5 bases, with 13 bases lying between them. The CDR3 has 15 residues. Germline V lookup: CDR1 MNHEY, CDR2 SMNVEV (reference sequence). The CDR3 DNA is TGTGCCAGCAGTTTGGGGACCTTGGGGAATGAAAAACTGTTTTTT. This encodes CASSLGTLGNEKLFF. Drawing the rest from reference TRBV27 and TRBJ1-4, the complete variable domain is EAQVTQNPRYLITVTGKKLTVTCSQNMNHEYMSWYRQDPGLGLRQIYYSMNVEVTDKGDVPEGYKVSRKEKRNFPLILESPSPNQTSLYFCASSLGTLGNEKLFFGSGTQLSVL.

In this sample, this clone turned up a few times. This chain uses TRBV7-9 with TRBJ1-4; D is undetermined. Trimming cost V 1 base and J 6 bases, with 6 bases left between them. The V gene's germline CDR1 is SEHNR and CDR2 FQNEAQ (reference sequence). The CDR3 has 13 residues. The CDR3 bases are TGTGCCAGCAGCTTAGGGGCCTATGAAAAACTGTTTTTT. It yields the protein CASSLGAYEKLFF.

The chain recombines TRBV27 with TRBJ2-7; possible D gene TRBD2, 6 bases. V lost 5 bases and J lost 4, with 18 bases in between. The CDR3 has 15 residues. Germline V lookup: CDR1 MNHEY, CDR2 SMNVEV (reference sequence). Written as DNA, the CDR3 is TGTGCCAGCAGTGCCTTTCGGGGAGGCGGTTACGAGCAGTACTTC. It is translated as CASSAFRGGGYEQYF.

The chain links TRBV4-2 to TRBJ2-3, with 8 bases aligning to TRBD1. The CDR3 totals 16 residues. Germline CDR1 and CDR2: LGHNA and YNFKEQ. After removal of 2 bases from V and 4 bases from J, the junction contained 8 bases not matched to a gene. This chain's CDR3 is CASSQRGQGRADTQYF. In nucleotides, the CDR3 is TGTGCCAGCAGCCAAAGAGGACAGGGACGCGCAGATACGCAGTATTTT.

On this clone itself: Other DNA variants within this sample encode the same CDR3. The chain employs TRBV9 and TRBJ2-2; D remains ambiguous. From germline, CDR1 is SGDLS and CDR2 YYNGEE. V gave up 0 bases and J gave up 4 bases, with 4 bases separating them. The CDR3 is 13 residues long. CDR3 residues: CASSVEGTGELFF. DNA for the CDR3: TGTGCCAGCAGCGTAGAAGGCACCGGGGAGCTGTTTTTT.

The V and J genes are TRBV5-5 and TRBJ2-7; TRBD2 might be the D (7 bases). This CDR3 region has 14 residues. Per the germline V gene, CDR1 is SGHKS and CDR2 is YYEKEE (reference sequence). Trimming stripped 0 bases from V and 3 bases from J, with 10 bases between. CDR3 sequence: CASSLAGGLYEQYF. The CDR3 DNA sequence: TGTGCCAGCAGCTTGGCCGGGGGGCTCTACGAGCAGTACTTC.